Shown below are 8 T cell receptor beta chains from a single sample sequenced in a study of lymphopenia after photon versus proton radiotherapy. Some clones are missing from TCRdb's copy, which holds only in-frame ones; the method was immunoSEQ multiplex PCR. The data show 50,000 to 65,000 clones, with about 85% seen just once and around 13% held by the top ten. The sequencing here drew on peripheral blood, taken from a patient treated with proton-based radiotherapy. All receptors come from a man older than 75 with esophageal cancer.

The V call is TRBV6-6, the J call TRBJ1-1; TRBD1 is a possible D gene (5 bases). Trimming took 2 bases from V and 11 from J, leaving 12 bases between them. Germline CDR1 and CDR2: MNHNY and SVGAGI (reference sequence). This CDR3 is 12 amino acids long. Here the CDR3 DNA reads TGTGCCAGCAGTTACGGGGGGATAAAGGCTTTCTTT. It codes for CASSYGGIKAFF.

The chain is built from TRBV18 and TRBJ1-1, with a tentative D call TRBD1 (5 bases). CDR3 length equals 16 residues. The V end was cut by 3 bases, the J end by 0 bases, with 14 bases between. Germline V CDR1 and CDR2: KGHSH, LQKENI. CDR3 bases: TGTGCCAGCTCACCGAAAGACAGCCTCTTGAACACTGAAGCTTTCTTT. Translating gives CASSPKDSLLNTEAFF. Full variable domain (rest looked up from reference TRBV18 and TRBJ1-1): NAGVMQNPRHLVRRRGQEARLRCSPMKGHSHVYWYRQLPEEGLKFMVYLQKENIIDESGMPKERFSAEFPKEGPSILRIQQVVRGDSAAYFCASSPKDSLLNTEAFFGQGTRLTVV.

The chain has TRBV18 and TRBJ2-5; 7 bases match TRBD2. The closer fit of TRBJ2-7 to the DNA end suggests the J call may be wrong. Germline V lookup: CDR1 KGHSH, CDR2 LQKENI. The CDR3 runs to 15 residues. CDR3 loop: CASSPQRDSTYEQYF. The CDR3 DNA sequence: TGTGCCAGCTCACCTCAGCGGGACTCCACCTACGAGCAGTACTTC.

The chain links TRBV21-1 to TRBJ2-2. TRBV21-1 is described as a pseudogene. The CDR3 consists of 19 residues. CDR3 bases: TGTGCCAGCAGCAAAAAGGTGGGAGAACCGGGGCGAGGGACCGGGGAGCTGTTTTTT. Its translation is CASSKKVGEPGRGTGELFF.

The chain recombines TRBV5-6 with TRBJ1-6; D perhaps matches TRBD1 (6 bases). The V and J ends lost 1 base and 9 bases respectively, with 8 bases between them. The germline V gene encodes CDR1 SGHDT and CDR2 YYEEEE. This CDR3 contains 13 residues. CDR3: CASSLKGGSPLHF. Here the CDR3 DNA reads TGTGCCAGCAGCTTGAAGGGGGGTTCACCCCTCCACTTT.

The chain couples TRBV29-1 to TRBJ2-5; no clear D gene. V was shortened by 5 bases and J by 5 bases, with 15 bases between the two germline ends. This CDR3 comprises 13 residues. CDR1 and CDR2 (germline): SQVTM, ANQGSEA. The CDR3 bases are TGCAGCGTTAATGCAGCGATATGGGAGACCCAGTACTTC. Translation: CSVNAAIWETQYF.

V is TRBV5-1 and J is TRBJ2-5; TRBD1 matches at 10 bases. This CDR3 region has 15 residues. Germline V CDR1 and CDR2: SGHRS, YFSETQ. Trimming cost V 3 bases and J 0 bases; bases outside gene matches: 2. This chain's CDR3 is CASSSGQGDQETQYF. The CDR3 nucleotides read TGCGCCAGCAGCTCCGGACAGGGGGACCAAGAGACCCAGTACTTC.

V usage is TRBV27 and J usage is TRBJ2-6; D gene unclear. V was cut by 2 bases and J by 1 base, with 12 bases left in between. From germline, CDR1 is MNHEY and CDR2 SMNVEV (reference sequence). The CDR3 runs 17 residues. The CDR3 DNA is TGTGCCAGCAGTTTAGCCCCCGCTAGTTCTGGGGCCAACGTCCTGACTTTC. Encoded protein: CASSLAPASSGANVLTF.